At least ten counts were recorded for the clone carrying this T cell receptor beta chain. Its target is unknown. The sample belongs to a study of post-analysis software for immune sequencing data. Study-wide points: TRBV5-6, TRBV5-1 and TRBV20-1 were among 4 or 5 TRBV segments more frequent in patients than controls. Compared with controls, patients showed significantly lower normalized Chao1 diversity.

cDNA libraries for TCR beta contained unique molecular identifiers. Input of about 0.95 to 10 million T cells yielded around 500,000 cDNA molecules. One entry per CDR3 protein, called by TCRdb with MiXCR from the PCR reads. The sample consists of some 160,000 distinct CDR3 sequences, 36% of them appearing once. The ends were cut back, 1 base at V and 5 bases at J, with 21 bases in the middle. The germline V gene encodes CDR1 MNHNS and CDR2 SASEGT. The CDR3 runs to 18 residues. Sequencing used blood, obtained after autologous hematopoietic stem cell transplantation. V usage is TRBV6-1 and J usage is TRBJ2-4, with D perhaps given as TRBD1 or TRBD2 (7 bases each). This clonotype originated in a girl aged 5-17 years with multiple sclerosis. CDR3 nucleotides: TGTGCCAGCAGTGAAGTGGGGGGGTCAGGGGGTCGGGAAAACATTCAGTACTTC. Its translation: CASSEVGGSGGRENIQYF.